A selection of T cell receptor beta chains follows, all from one sample in a study of blood T cell repertoires in COVID-19. The assay was immunoSEQ multiplex PCR, and TCRdb's table has in-frame clones only and misses some. The sample carries under 200,000 clones, roughly 84% recorded once. The sequencing input was peripheral blood. These receptors were collected from a woman of 80 years or more with active or convalescent COVID-19. Each CDR3 is given with its conserved first and last residue. Each record gives: D gene, V gene, J gene, clone size, CDR3 DNA, CDR3 protein. A D gene is named only where the DNA matches it firmly. Not all rows give a size; the values are once, few, many and, for expanded clones, a class.

>.|TRBV15|TRBJ1-6|few
TGTGCCACCAGCAGAGCCGAGGAGGGCGGGGCACCCCTCCACTTT
CATSRAEEGGAPLHF
>.|TRBV7-9|TRBJ1-2|.
TGTGCCAGCAGCTTTGGGGGCTCGGACTATGGCTACACCTTC
CASSFGGSDYGYTF
>.|TRBV19|TRBJ2-2|.
TGTGCCAGTAGTAAGGGGCAGGACACCGGGGAGCTGTTTTTT
CASSKGQDTGELFF
>.|TRBV20-1|TRBJ1-2|.
TGCAGTGCTAGTTCAAGGCAGGGTGCTGGTGGCTACACCTTC
CSASSRQGAGGYTF
>.|TRBV6-5|TRBJ1-2|.
TGTGCCAGCAGTTCCTTACAGGGTTCGTATGGCTACACCTTC
CASSSLQGSYGYTF
>.|TRBV7-2|TRBJ1-2|.
TGTGCCAGCAGCACAGCGCCCAACCCGGGAACCTTC
CASSTAPNPGTF
>.|TRBV28|TRBJ1-2|.
TGTGCCAGCAGTTCCAGACAACCCTATGGCTACACCTTC
CASSSRQPYGYTF
>.|TRBV5-5|TRBJ2-3|.
TGTGCCAGCAGCCTCCAGACCACGGGGACAGATACGCAGTATTTT
CASSLQTTGTDTQYF
>.|TRBV4-3|TRBJ1-5|.
TGCGCCAGCAGCCAAGATGGGGGGAACCAGCCCCAGCATTTT
CASSQDGGNQPQHF
>.|TRBV19|TRBJ2-7|.
TGTGCCAGTAGTATTCAGGCAACTAGCTCCTACGAGCAGTACTTC
CASSIQATSSYEQYF
>.|TRBV6-2/TRBV6-3|TRBJ1-2|.
TGTGCCAGCAGTTACGGACAGCCTGAAGCTAACTATGGCTACACCTTC
CASSYGQPEANYGYTF
>.|TRBV19|TRBJ1-1|.
TGTGCCAGTAGTATAGGCGGGCCCAGCGCTGAAGCTTTCTTT
CASSIGGPSAEAFF
>TRBD1|TRBV10-3|TRBJ1-5|.
TGTGCCATCAGTGATCCGACGACAGGGGATCAGCCCCAGCATTTT
CAISDPTTGDQPQHF
>.|TRBV6-4|TRBJ1-2|.
TGTGCCAGCAGTGAACAGGGCAATGTTGGCTACACCTTC
CASSEQGNVGYTF
>TRBD1|TRBV15|TRBJ1-1|.
TGTGCCACCAGCAGAGATCGGAGAGACAGGGCGATCTTT
CATSRDRRDRAIF
>TRBD1|TRBV9|TRBJ1-2|.
TGTGCCAGCAGCGTAGGACTATCCGGGACAGGCCACACGAACTATGGCTACACCTTC
CASSVGLSGTGHTNYGYTF